This entry features one T cell receptor (beta chain) sequence. Use of 60 Vbeta and 13 Jbeta primers characterized the PCR. Using immunoSEQ multiplex PCR, the repertoire was profiled, and TCRdb retains in-frame clones only, with some absent. The repertoire holds under 200,000 clones, with around three quarters as singletons. The record originates from a study of cytomegalovirus exposure and HLA in healthy donors. The CDR3 totals 11 residues. The V gene lost 6 bases and the J gene lost 12 bases, with 11 bases spanning the gap. Germline CDR1 is MDHEN and CDR2 is SYDVKM. The TCR sequence derives from a woman aged 50 to 65 in good health and CMV-seropositive. This chain joins TRBV28 and TRBJ1-4, with D tentatively TRBD1 (5 bases). Material: PBMCs. For the CDR3, the DNA is TGTGCCAGCAGCGATTGGGGGGAACTGTTTTTT. Its translation is CASSDWGELFF.